This passage covers 10 T cell receptor beta chains from one sample sequenced in a study of T cells in Graves' hyperthyroidism and ophthalmopathy. Using RNA transcripts as the source, TCR beta CDR3 regions were amplified. The HTBI set primed first-round TCR CDR3 RT-PCR. TCRdb re-called the multiplex PCR reads through MiXCR, storing one row per CDR3 protein. In the table there are 540,000 or so distinct CDR3 sequences, roughly 14% of which are singletons. Sequencing was done on a sample of blood. Receptor source: a woman aged 25 to 39 with Graves' hyperthyroidism.

This clonotype has a count of ten or more. J is TRBJ2-1 and V is TRBV6-2 or TRBV6-3; the D is unclear. V shed 2 bases and J shed 7 bases, with 9 bases lying between them. The CDR3 runs 13 residues. The germline gives CDR1 MNHEY, CDR2 SVGEGT. The CDR3 region has the DNA TGTGCCAGCAGTTACGAGTGGGCAAATGAGCAGTTCTTC. Protein sequence: CASSYEWANEQFF.

This clonotype appeared many times. The chain joins TRBV7-2 to TRBJ2-7; 9 bases agree with TRBD2. This CDR3 is 14 amino acids long. The trim removed 2 bases at V and 6 bases at J, leaving 5 bases unmatched. Germline lookup yields CDR1 SGHTA and CDR2 FQGNSA. The CDR3 DNA sequence: TGTGCCAGCAGCTTAAATAGCGGGAGCCGCGAGCAGTACTTC. Its translation is CASSLNSGSREQYF. The complete variable domain, with remaining parts taken from reference TRBV7-2 and TRBJ2-7, reads GAGVSQSPSNKVTEKGKDVELRCDPISGHTALYWYRQSLGQGLEFLIYFQGNSAPDKSGLPSDRFSAERTGGSVSTLTIQRTQQEDSAVYLCASSLNSGSREQYFGPGTRLTVT.

This clonotype was counted at least ten times. The V and J genes are TRBV5-1 and TRBJ2-1; D possibly corresponds to TRBD2 (5 bases). This CDR3 contains 12 residues. The germline V gene has CDR1 SGHRS and CDR2 YFSETQ. Trimming cost V 7 bases and J 7 bases, with 12 bases left between them. DNA of the CDR3: TGCGCCAGCCCAGGAGGTGGGAATGAGCAGTTCTTC. It is translated as CASPGGGNEQFF.

The table lists this clonotype with many counts. The chain uses TRBV13 and TRBJ2-3, with 8 bases identical to TRBD2. The CDR3 consists of 15 residues. The ends lost 2 bases at V and 1 base at J; junction bases unmatched: 2. Germline V gives CDR1 PRHDT, CDR2 FYEKMQ (reference sequence). The CDR3 protein is CASSLPAGGTDTQYF. CDR3 coding DNA: TGTGCCAGCAGCTTACCAGCGGGAGGCACAGATACGCAGTATTTT.

V usage is TRBV20-1 and J usage is TRBJ2-5, with 10 bases lining up with TRBD2. Germline loops: CDR1 DFQATT, CDR2 SNEGSKA (reference sequence). The ends lost 3 bases at V and 1 base at J; junction bases unmatched: 2. The CDR3 contains 14 residues. CDR3 coding DNA: TGCAGTGCTAGTCTAGCGGGAGTCCAAGAGACCCAGTACTTC. Protein sequence: CSASLAGVQETQYF.

At least ten counts were recorded for this clonotype. The chain has TRBV30 and TRBJ2-3, with D unresolved. V dropped 2 bases and J dropped 2 bases, with 5 bases sitting between them. Germline values: CDR1 GTSNPN, CDR2 SVGIG (reference sequence). This CDR3 has 12 residues. The CDR3 bases are TGTGCCTGGAGTCCCCACACAGATACGCAGTATTTT. Encoded protein: CAWSPHTDTQYF.

The rearrangement uses TRBV18 and TRBJ2-7; D unresolved. CDR1 is KGHSH and CDR2 is LQKENI in the germline V gene. Trimming removed 3 bases at V and 5 bases at J, with 5 bases between. The CDR3 consists of 11 residues. CDR3 DNA: TGTGCCAGCTCACCTCAGCACGAGCAGTACTTC. It is translated as CASSPQHEQYF.

V usage is TRBV6-5 and J usage is TRBJ2-7, with 8 bases lining up with TRBD1. Unmatched junction bases numbered 6, after V lost 2 bases and J lost 0 bases. Germline-derived CDR1 and CDR2 are MNHEY and SVGAGI. The CDR3 loop spans 16 amino acids. CDR3 nucleotide sequence: TGTGCCAGCAGTTACGGATCGGGACAGGCCTCCTACGAGCAGTACTTC. Encoded protein: CASSYGSGQASYEQYF.

This clonotype was counted between two and nine times. J is TRBJ2-7 and V is TRBV29-1; TRBD1 agrees at 7 bases. V lost 5 bases to trimming and J lost 4 bases; unmatched junction nucleotides: 5. From germline, CDR1 is SQVTM and CDR2 ANQGSEA. This CDR3 is built from 12 residues. CDR3 sequence: CSVSGDSYEQYF. The CDR3 DNA is TGCAGCGTTTCCGGGGACAGTTACGAGCAGTACTTC.

The CDR3 loop reads CASSYSTGRYYEQYF. DNA for the CDR3: TGTGCCAGCAGTTACTCGACTGGAAGATACTACGAGCAGTACTTC. The chain couples TRBV6-6 to TRBJ2-7; D unclear. The CDR3 contains 15 residues. The V gene lost 0 bases and the J gene lost 3 bases, with 12 bases spanning the gap. Germline V gives CDR1 MNHNY, CDR2 SVGAGI (reference sequence).